This is a list of T cell receptor beta chains from one sample in a study of T cell repertoires in cytomegalovirus infection. TCRdb processed the reads anew with MiXCR; each CDR3 protein has one entry. Of approximately 730,000 distinct CDR3 sequences in the sample, about 30% were seen once. Antigen specificity for these receptors is unknown. The sample was cultured PBMCs, taken from culture after CMV antigen stimulation. These receptors all come from a human donor in good health (CMV status not recorded). Some clones in this sample may be carry-over from other donors' samples. CDR3s include the opening cysteine and the closing phenylalanine or tryptophan. The order of the fields is D gene, V gene, J gene, clone size, CDR3 protein, CDR3 DNA. The D gene is left open where the match is weak. Not every row has a clone size; where given, it reads once, few, many or a size class.

D gene: .; V gene: TRBV7-9; J gene: TRBJ1-1; clone size: few; CDR3 protein: CASSRRVGDRLNTEAFF; CDR3 DNA: TGTGCCAGCAGCCGTAGAGTTGGCGACAGGTTGAACACTGAAGCTTTCTTT
D gene: .; V gene: TRBV19; J gene: TRBJ1-4; clone size: few; CDR3 protein: CASSKAATNEKLFF; CDR3 DNA: TGTGCCAGTTCTAAAGCTGCAACTAATGAAAAACTGTTTTTT
D gene: .; V gene: TRBV7-6; J gene: TRBJ2-1; clone size: .; CDR3 protein: CASSLNRGRSSSYNEQFF; CDR3 DNA: TGTGCCAGCAGCTTAAATCGCGGCAGGTCTAGCTCCTACAATGAGCAGTTCTTC
D gene: .; V gene: TRBV20-1; J gene: TRBJ1-2; clone size: .; CDR3 protein: CSARDRTSINYGYTF; CDR3 DNA: TGCAGTGCTAGAGATAGGACATCGATTAACTATGGCTACACCTTC
D gene: TRBD2; V gene: TRBV7-6; J gene: TRBJ2-7; clone size: few; CDR3 protein: CASSNEPGLAGGEQYF; CDR3 DNA: TGTGCCAGCAGCAACGAACCGGGACTAGCGGGAGGTGAGCAGTACTTC
D gene: .; V gene: TRBV12-3/TRBV12-4; J gene: TRBJ1-1; clone size: .; CDR3 protein: CASRRRRVEAFF; CDR3 DNA: TGTGCCAGCAGACGCCGCCGGGTTGAAGCTTTCTTT
D gene: .; V gene: TRBV7-2; J gene: TRBJ2-1; clone size: many; CDR3 protein: CASSSAVQAASEQFF; CDR3 DNA: TGTGCCAGCAGCTCGGCGGTACAAGCGGCGAGTGAGCAGTTCTTC
D gene: .; V gene: TRBV14; J gene: TRBJ1-4; clone size: .; CDR3 protein: CASSQGTATNEKLFF; CDR3 DNA: TGTGCCAGCAGCCAAGGGACAGCAACTAATGAAAAACTGTTTTTT
D gene: TRBD1; V gene: TRBV7-9; J gene: TRBJ2-1; clone size: few; CDR3 protein: CASSRDRSNLPSSYNEQFF; CDR3 DNA: TGTGCCAGCAGCAGGGACAGGAGTAACCTCCCGAGCTCCTACAATGAGCAGTTCTTC
D gene: TRBD1; V gene: TRBV7-2; J gene: TRBJ1-5; clone size: many; CDR3 protein: CASSFTGASNQPQHF; CDR3 DNA: TGTGCCAGCAGCTTCACAGGGGCGAGCAATCAGCCCCAGCATTTT
D gene: .; V gene: TRBV4-3; J gene: TRBJ1-2; clone size: .; CDR3 protein: CASRRTGTDGYTF; CDR3 DNA: TGCGCCAGCAGACGTACAGGGACCGATGGCTACACCTTC
D gene: .; V gene: TRBV11-2; J gene: TRBJ2-2; clone size: few; CDR3 protein: CASSLMGGHTGELFF; CDR3 DNA: TGTGCCAGCAGCTTAATGGGGGGACACACCGGGGAGCTGTTTTTT
D gene: .; V gene: TRBV4-3; J gene: TRBJ2-7; clone size: .; CDR3 protein: CASSQDRGNTYEQYF; CDR3 DNA: TGCGCCAGCAGCCAAGATAGGGGGAATACCTACGAGCAGTACTTC
D gene: .; V gene: TRBV7-9; J gene: TRBJ2-1; clone size: .; CDR3 protein: CASSFVGAYEQFF; CDR3 DNA: TGTGCCAGCAGCTTCGTAGGGGCGTATGAGCAGTTCTTC
D gene: .; V gene: TRBV7-6; J gene: TRBJ1-3; clone size: few; CDR3 protein: CASSPVNPRGRTIYF; CDR3 DNA: TGTGCCAGCAGCCCCGTTAACCCTCGAGGGCGCACCATATATTTT
D gene: .; V gene: TRBV7-2; J gene: TRBJ2-7; clone size: few; CDR3 protein: CASSTTAYEQYF; CDR3 DNA: TGTGCCAGCAGCACCACAGCCTACGAGCAGTACTTC
D gene: .; V gene: TRBV7-8; J gene: TRBJ2-5; clone size: .; CDR3 protein: CASSPGLPPETQYF; CDR3 DNA: TGTGCCAGCAGCCCGGGCTTACCCCCAGAGACCCAGTACTTC